This TCR beta chain was retrieved from a study of CD8+CD57+ T cells in acquired aplastic anemia. Background on the study: An average of about 11 million reads for CD4+ cells was obtained from healthy donors.

The CDR3 is 15 residues long. V lost 0 bases, J lost 7 bases, and 13 bases lay in between. Germline values: CDR1 SGHRS, CDR2 YFSETQ. CDR3 and TCR beta VDJ profiling relied on genomic DNA as the template. In TCRdb, the reads were re-called with MiXCR into one record per CDR3 protein. This table holds hundreds of thousands of distinct CDR3 sequences, approximately 70% found once. A remark on this clonotype: Its antigen is not identified.

Whole-study results and caveats: A set of 25 to 30 CD8+ CDR3 sequences was shared between patients and controls, and these sequences appeared highly expressed in patients. CD8+ Simpson's diversity did not differ significantly between patients and controls.

The chain couples TRBV5-1 to TRBJ1-4; a possible D gene is TRBD1 (5 bases). The sequencing input was sorted CD4+, CD8+, or CD8+CD57+ T cells (not recorded which) from PBMCs. The receptor comes from a human donor in good health, serving as a control. CDR3 sequence (DNA): TGCGCCAGCAGCTTGGAAGCAGGGAGGGGTGAAAAACTGTTTTTT. It yields the protein CASSLEAGRGEKLFF.